The 28 T cell receptor beta chains below come from one sample, sequenced in a study of T-cell reconstitution after alpha-beta-depleted transplantation in children (dated by TCRdb to about 2016). The library was generated by PCR. Sequencing relied on an Illumina HiSeq 2500. TCR library preparation used molecular barcoding, with unique molecular identifiers applied to normalize quantification of the TCRbeta repertoire. TCRdb reran the public reads through fastp at Q25 and MiXCR, keeping productive beta chains. Identical CDR3 protein sequences are pooled into one entry, listed with their most common genes and DNA. The sample table lists around 370,000 distinct CDR3 sequences, 10% of them with a count of one. The ten largest clones take up 2% to 2.5% of the sample. Sequencing was performed on PBMCs from the stem cell graft donor, taken from the stem cell graft. The receptors here all came from a human donor who donated a stem cell graft to a child with acute lymphoblastic leukemia.

This clonotype was counted only a few times. V and J are TRBV4-1 and TRBJ1-1, with TRBD1 matching over 8 bases. The CDR3 totals 15 residues. After removal of 3 bases from V and 4 bases from J, the junction contained 7 bases not matched to a gene. Germline values: CDR1 MGHRA, CDR2 YSYEKL. CDR3 coding DNA: TGCGCCAGCAGCCAGGCAGGGGGCCTGGGCACTGAAGCTTTCTTT. It translates to CASSQAGGLGTEAFF.

This clonotype was seen ten or more times. This chain joins TRBV4-2 and TRBJ2-1; TRBD1 aligns across 7 bases. J gave up 4 bases and V 1 base, and 4 bases lay outside the gene matches. The CDR3 consists of 15 residues. Germline V lookup: CDR1 LGHNA, CDR2 YNFKEQ. CDR3 sequence: CASSQGQGPYNEQFF. The CDR3 DNA follows: TGTGCCAGCAGCCAAGGACAGGGCCCTTACAATGAGCAGTTCTTC.

The chain is built from TRBV11-2 and TRBJ1-1; the D gene is possibly TRBD1 (5 bases). V was pared by 5 bases and J by 4 bases, with 11 bases between. Germline V lookup: CDR1 SGHAT, CDR2 FQNNGV. This CDR3 spans 13 amino acids. The DNA for the CDR3 is TGTGCCAGCAGCATCGGGACTCGCACTGAAGCTTTCTTT. Its protein product is CASSIGTRTEAFF.

The table lists this clonotype with a few counts. CDR3 nucleotides: TGTGCCAGCAGCTCACCGGGACAGCGCACAGATACGCAGTATTTT. Translation gives CASSSPGQRTDTQYF. J is TRBJ2-3 and V is TRBV7-2; TRBD1 matches at 7 bases. The V gene's germline CDR1 is SGHTA and CDR2 FQGNSA. V lost 4 bases to trimming and J lost 1 base; unmatched junction nucleotides: 5. CDR3 length equals 15 residues.

This CDR3 reads CASSLVRLPTSGKDGYTF. The CDR3, as DNA: TGTGCCAGCAGCTTGGTCCGACTTCCGACTAGCGGGAAGGATGGCTACACCTTC. The J gene is TRBJ1-2, the V gene TRBV5-6; D uncertain. The ends were cut back, 0 bases at V and 6 bases at J, with 24 bases in the middle. Germline CDR1 and CDR2: SGHDT and YYEEEE. The CDR3 runs to 18 residues.

A few counts support this clonotype. The J gene is TRBJ1-6, the V gene TRBV5-1; perhaps TRBD1 as D (5 bases). Trimming pared 4 bases from V and 10 bases from J, leaving 15 bases between. CDR1 is SGHRS and CDR2 is YFSETQ in the germline V gene. This CDR3 contains 14 residues. DNA of the CDR3: TGCGCCAGCAGCGAGACAGTCTTTGGGTCACCCCTCCACTTT. Its translation is CASSETVFGSPLHF.

This clonotype has a count of ten or more. The chain combines TRBV28 with TRBJ2-3; 9 positions match TRBD2. Trimming removed 5 bases from V and 6 bases from J; junction bases left unmatched: 9. Germline V gene data show CDR1 as MDHEN and CDR2 as SYDVKM. The CDR3 is made up of 15 amino acids. CDR3 DNA: TGTGCCAGCAGTCTCAGGGGACTAGCTTTGGATACGCAGTATTTT. Translation gives CASSLRGLALDTQYF.

This clonotype was seen more than once but under ten times. The chain is built from TRBV7-6 and TRBJ2-7; TRBD2 matches at 10 bases. Losses at the gene ends were 4 bases for V and 7 bases for J; bases not matched to a gene: 10. In germline, CDR1 is SGHVS, CDR2 FNYEAQ. The CDR3 runs 15 residues. This chain's CDR3 is CASSSPSGSGGEQYF. The CDR3 DNA sequence: TGTGCCAGCAGCTCACCTAGCGGGAGTGGCGGAGAGCAGTACTTC.

This clonotype was counted a few times. This chain connects TRBV3-1 to TRBJ2-7, with 8 bases fitting TRBD2. Germline CDR1 LGHDT, CDR2 YNNKEL (reference sequence). Trimming removed 8 bases from V and 4 bases from J; junction bases left unmatched: 22. This CDR3 contains 18 residues. The CDR3 here is CASSFQGRSGVGGYEQYF. The DNA for the CDR3 is TGTGCCAGCTCCTTCCAAGGCCGTAGCGGGGTTGGTGGGTACGAGCAGTACTTC.

This clonotype was counted ten times or more. The chain joins TRBV5-1 to TRBJ2-2; weak D call: TRBD1 (5 bases). Looked up from germline, CDR1 is SGHRS and CDR2 is YFSETQ. The V and J ends lost 5 bases and 1 base respectively, with 12 bases between them. This CDR3 spans 15 amino acids. The CDR3 DNA is TGCGCCAGCAGGCGCGGTGGACAGAACACCGGGGAGCTGTTTTTT. It is translated as CASRRGGQNTGELFF.

This clonotype was counted between two and nine times. V usage is TRBV27 and J usage is TRBJ2-2; TRBD1 matches at 8 bases. CDR1 and CDR2 from the germline V gene are MNHEY and SMNVEV (reference sequence). This CDR3 is built from 17 residues. Losses at the gene ends were 3 bases for V and 1 base for J; bases not matched to a gene: 7. This CDR3 reads CASSFWGGQGNTGELFF. The CDR3 DNA reads as TGTGCCAGCAGTTTCTGGGGAGGACAGGGGAACACCGGGGAGCTGTTTTTT.

This clonotype was picked up a small number of times. The rearrangement uses TRBV5-6 and TRBJ2-5; 7 bases map to TRBD2. Losses at the gene ends were 2 bases for V and 0 bases for J; bases not matched to a gene: 4. Germline V lookup: CDR1 SGHDT, CDR2 YYEEEE. This CDR3 contains 15 residues. The CDR3 loop is CASSFRGGYQETQYF. CDR3 DNA: TGTGCCAGCAGCTTTCGGGGAGGGTACCAAGAGACCCAGTACTTC.

This clonotype was observed a few times. The genes are TRBV12-3 or TRBV12-4 and TRBJ2-1; 13 nucleotides match TRBD2. V shed 4 bases and J 4 bases; nucleotides not matched to a gene: 13. The CDR3 consists of 19 residues. In nucleotides, the CDR3 is TGTGCCAGCAGTTCGAGACACGGGACTAGCGGGAAGATGTACAATGAGCAGTTCTTC. It translates to CASSSRHGTSGKMYNEQFF.

The sample holds many counts of this clonotype. The chain is built from TRBV7-9 and TRBJ1-6; no clear D gene. Germline V lookup: CDR1 SEHNR, CDR2 FQNEAQ (reference sequence). CDR3 length: 14 amino acids. Trimming cost V 1 base and J 9 bases, with 10 bases left between them. CDR3 residues: CASSLDLSGSPLHF. CDR3 nucleotides: TGTGCCAGCAGCTTAGACCTTTCGGGTTCACCCCTCCACTTT. The entire variable domain, with the rest obtained from reference TRBV7-9 and TRBJ1-6, is as follows: DTGVSQNPRHKITKRGQNVTFRCDPISEHNRLYWYRQTLGQGPEFLTYFQNEAQLEKSRLLSDRFSAERPKGSFSTLEIQRTEQGDSAMYLCASSLDLSGSPLHFGNGTRLTVT.

The sample holds a few counts of this clonotype. The chain recombines TRBV5-6 with TRBJ1-5, with TRBD1 identical over 10 bases. Trimming removed 4 bases from V and 6 bases from J; junction bases left unmatched: 4. Germline CDR1 is SGHDT and CDR2 is YYEEEE. This CDR3 is 14 amino acids long. CDR3: CASSKTGGPQPQHF. Here the CDR3 DNA reads TGTGCCAGCAGCAAGACAGGGGGCCCTCAGCCCCAGCATTTT.

This clonotype was picked up a small number of times. The V call is TRBV7-9, the J call TRBJ2-7, with D unclear. The length of the CDR3 is 14 residues. V shed 5 bases and J shed 3 bases, with 14 bases lying between them. The germline V gene has CDR1 SEHNR and CDR2 FQNEAQ (reference sequence). The CDR3 DNA sequence: TGTGCCAGCAGCCCAAGGGCAGGCGGCTACGAGCAGTACTTC. This encodes CASSPRAGGYEQYF.

The rearrangement uses TRBV4-1 and TRBJ1-1; D remains unclear. Germline V lookup: CDR1 MGHRA, CDR2 YSYEKL. V was shortened by 1 base and J by 4 bases, with 7 bases between the two germline ends. This CDR3 region has 13 residues. Here the CDR3 reads CASSQVLVTEAFF. The CDR3, as DNA: TGCGCCAGCAGCCAAGTTCTGGTCACTGAAGCTTTCTTT.

The chain uses TRBV2 and TRBJ2-1, with D possibly TRBD1 on 6 matching bases. Germline assignment: CDR1 SNHLY and CDR2 FYNNEI. CDR3 length: 16 amino acids. V gave up 6 bases and J gave up 4 bases, with 19 bases separating them. CDR3 DNA: TGTGCCAGCAGGGGACAATCCAGGTCCCCTTACAATGAGCAGTTCTTC. This gives the protein CASRGQSRSPYNEQFF.

This clonotype was counted at least ten times. J is TRBJ2-2 and V is TRBV5-5; D not certain. The length of the CDR3 is 11 residues. Germline V gives CDR1 SGHKS, CDR2 YYEKEE (reference sequence). Trimming removed 1 base at V and 7 bases at J, with 2 bases between. CDR3 nucleotides: TGTGCCAGCAGCTTGCTCGGGGAGCTGTTTTTT. This translates into CASSLLGELFF.

This clonotype showed up just a few times. This chain uses TRBV10-3 with TRBJ2-3, with D possibly matching TRBD1 (5 bases). This CDR3 has 13 amino acids. Germline V CDR1 and CDR2: ENHRY, SYGVKD. The V end was cut by 7 bases, the J end by 2 bases, with 10 bases between. The CDR3 here is CAINRNPTDTQYF. CDR3 coding DNA: TGTGCCATCAACAGGAACCCCACAGATACGCAGTATTTT.

This clonotype has at least ten counts. The chain recombines TRBV12-3 or TRBV12-4 with TRBJ2-5, with TRBD2 matching over 10 bases. The V gene end was trimmed by 6 bases and the J gene end by 0 bases; junction bases not matched to a gene: 10. CDR3 length: 17 residues. The CDR3 region has the DNA TGTGCCAGCAGCCCCGCCCCGACTAGCGGGTACCAAGAGACCCAGTACTTC. Encoded protein: CASSPAPTSGYQETQYF.

This clonotype occurred a few times. The chain combines TRBV5-6 with TRBJ2-3, with TRBD2 matching 8 bases. V shed 4 bases and J 5 bases; nucleotides not matched to a gene: 12. Germline V gene lookup returns CDR1 SGHDT and CDR2 YYEEEE. The CDR3 contains 16 residues. Written as DNA, the CDR3 is TGTGCCAGCAGCCCTCGGAAGCGGGAGAAGAAAGATACGCAGTATTTT. It codes for CASSPRKREKKDTQYF. Using reference TRBV5-6 and TRBJ2-3 for the parts outside the CDR3, the full variable domain is DAGVTQSPTHLIKTRGQQVTLRCSPKSGHDTVSWYQQALGQGPQFIFQYYEEEERQRGNFPDRFSGHQFPNYSSELNVNALLLGDSALYLCASSPRKREKKDTQYFGPGTRLTVL.

This clonotype turned up a few times. The J gene is TRBJ2-7, the V gene TRBV28; a weak D match, TRBD1 (5 bases). The CDR3 spans 17 residues. Germline V lookup: CDR1 MDHEN, CDR2 SYDVKM. The V end was cut by 2 bases, the J end by 0 bases, with 17 bases between. CDR3 sequence: CASSLISREMSSYEQYF. The DNA of the CDR3 is TGTGCCAGCAGTTTAATCAGCAGGGAAATGAGCTCCTACGAGCAGTACTTC.

This clonotype was picked up many times. The rearrangement links TRBV3-1 to TRBJ2-2; D may be TRBD1 (9 bases). The CDR3 runs to 18 residues. Trimming took off 2 bases at V and 4 bases at J, with 20 bases between the two ends. Looked up from germline, CDR1 is LGHDT and CDR2 is YNNKEL (reference sequence). CDR3 residues: CASSQYSGGDRATGELFF. The DNA of the CDR3 is TGTGCCAGCAGCCAATATTCGGGAGGGGACAGGGCCACCGGGGAGCTGTTTTTT. Full variable domain (outside the CDR3, taken from reference TRBV3-1 and TRBJ2-2): DTAVSQTPKYLVTQMGNDKSIKCEQNLGHDTMYWYKQDSKKFLKIMFSYNNKELIINETVPNRFSPKSPDKAHLNLHINSLELGDSAVYFCASSQYSGGDRATGELFFGEGSRLTVL.

The chain recombines TRBV5-1 with TRBJ2-7; 11 bases are shared with TRBD1. Germline CDR1 and CDR2: SGHRS and YFSETQ. The CDR3 is made up of 16 amino acids. V was pared by 4 bases and J by 5 bases, with 11 bases of the junction left unmatched. CDR3 DNA: TGCGCCAGCAGCGGGCAAGGACAGGGGGCCTTCGACGAGCAGTACTTC. As protein: CASSGQGQGAFDEQYF.

This clonotype occurred many times. The chain employs TRBV4-1 and TRBJ1-5; 9 positions match TRBD1. The CDR3 extends over 20 amino acids. The junction had 17 bases not matched to a gene; V was cut back by 3 bases and J by 2 bases. Per the germline V gene, CDR1 is MGHRA and CDR2 is YSYEKL. The CDR3 region has the DNA TGCGCCAGCAGCCAGGACCCCCGGGACAGGGATAGTAATGGCAATCAGCCCCAGCATTTT. Its translation is CASSQDPRDRDSNGNQPQHF.

The chain links TRBV29-1 to TRBJ2-1, with D unclear. CDR3 length: 12 residues. Per the germline V gene, CDR1 is SQVTM and CDR2 is ANQGSEA. Trimming shortened V by 4 bases and J by 3 bases, and 7 bases separated the two germline ends. This CDR3 is CSVGSGYNEQFF. The CDR3 region has the DNA TGCAGCGTTGGGTCCGGCTACAATGAGCAGTTCTTC.

In its sample, this clonotype was seen many times. The chain has TRBV10-3 and TRBJ2-1; TRBD1 or TRBD2 may be the D gene (5 bases each). CDR1 and CDR2 (germline): ENHRY, SYGVKD. The CDR3 consists of 13 residues. V was cut by 8 bases and J by 5 bases, with 13 bases left in between. For the CDR3, the DNA is TGTGCCATCGGGGAGCAGGGCCACAATGAGCAGTTCTTC. Translated: CAIGEQGHNEQFF.